A selection of T cell receptor beta chains follows, all from one sample in a study of OX40 agonist ivuxolimab in advanced cancers. TCRdb's copy holds only in-frame clones and misses some; the assay was immunoSEQ multiplex PCR. The table shows some 60,000 clones, with approximately 90% occurring only once. This specimen was CD4+ or CD8+ T cells sorted from blood, taken in a trial of the OX40 agonist ivuxolimab. These receptors were collected from an adult with an advanced solid tumor such as melanoma, head and neck, liver or kidney cancer. Both conserved end residues are part of each CDR3. Each record gives: CDR3 DNA, CDR3 protein, D gene, J gene, CDR3 length, V gene, clone size. The D gene is left open where the match is weak. The size of a clone is reported for some rows only, either as once, few or many, or as a class for expanded clones.

DNA: TGTGCCAGCAGTATTACTAGCTCCGACTACAGTGAGCAGTTCTTC
CDR3: CASSITSSDYSEQFF
D: -
J: TRBJ2-1
length: 15
V: TRBV2
size: -

DNA: TGTGCCAGCAGCTTCGGAACCCGGGCTACAAAAGAGACCCAGTACTTC
CDR3: CASSFGTRATKETQYF
D: -
J: TRBJ2-5
length: 16
V: TRBV5-6
size: -

DNA: TGCGCCAGCAGCCTACTCTCACAGGGTATGAACACTGAAGCTTTCTTT
CDR3: CASSLLSQGMNTEAFF
D: -
J: TRBJ1-1
length: 16
V: TRBV5-1
size: -

DNA: TGTGCCAGTAGTCCTAGGGCAGAGTCCTACGAGCAGTACTTC
CDR3: CASSPRAESYEQYF
D: -
J: TRBJ2-7
length: 14
V: TRBV19
size: few

DNA: TGTGCCAGCAGCTCGACAGGGGTGGCAGATACGCAGTATTTT
CDR3: CASSSTGVADTQYF
D: TRBD1
J: TRBJ2-3
length: 14
V: TRBV7-9
size: -

DNA: TGCGCCAGCAGCCAAGAGACTAGAACGAGGGCTTTCTTT
CDR3: CASSQETRTRAFF
D: -
J: TRBJ1-1
length: 13
V: TRBV4-3
size: -

DNA: TGCAGTGGGGGGGTTGGGGAGACCCAGTACTTC
CDR3: CSGGVGETQYF
D: -
J: TRBJ2-5
length: 11
V: TRBV20-1
size: -

DNA: TGCGCCAGCAGCTTGGGGCAGGGGGGCAACGAGCAGTACTTC
CDR3: CASSLGQGGNEQYF
D: -
J: TRBJ2-7
length: 14
V: TRBV5-1
size: once

DNA: TGTGCCAGCAGCTTAGGGGCGGCCTCCTACAATGAGCAGTTCTTC
CDR3: CASSLGAASYNEQFF
D: -
J: TRBJ2-1
length: 15
V: TRBV7-3
size: -

DNA: TGTGCCAGCAGCGTGACCACTTTGGACAACGTCCTGACTTTC
CDR3: CASSVTTLDNVLTF
D: -
J: TRBJ2-6
length: 14
V: TRBV9
size: once

DNA: TGTGCCAGCAGGCCTCACAGGGGTTCAGGGACTGAAGCTTTCTTT
CDR3: CASRPHRGSGTEAFF
D: TRBD1
J: TRBJ1-1
length: 15
V: TRBV28
size: few

DNA: TGTGCCAGCAGTTCACAGGGGTATGGCTACACCTTC
CDR3: CASSSQGYGYTF
D: TRBD1
J: TRBJ1-2
length: 12
V: TRBV27
size: -

DNA: TGTGCCAGCAGCTCAGGACAGGTGGGGACTGAAGCTTTCTTT
CDR3: CASSSGQVGTEAFF
D: TRBD1
J: TRBJ1-1
length: 14
V: TRBV7-3
size: -

DNA: TGTGCCAGCAGTGAAGTGGGGTCACCCCTCCACTTT
CDR3: CASSEVGSPLHF
D: -
J: TRBJ1-6
length: 12
V: TRBV6-1
size: few

DNA: TGCAGTGCTTCTGGGGACACGGGAAACTTC
CDR3: CSASGDTGNF
D: -
J: TRBJ2-7
length: 10
V: TRBV20-1
size: -

DNA: TGTGCCAGCAGCCGTGGACAGACGAACACCGGGGAGCTGTTTTTT
CDR3: CASSRGQTNTGELFF
D: -
J: TRBJ2-2
length: 15
V: TRBV4-2
size: -

DNA: TGTGCCAGCAGATTCACTGGGGCCAACGTCCTGACTTTC
CDR3: CASRFTGANVLTF
D: -
J: TRBJ2-6
length: 13
V: TRBV6-1
size: -

DNA: TGTGCCAGCAGTTACGTCGGCAGGAGAGTTTCACCCCTCCACTTT
CDR3: CASSYVGRRVSPLHF
D: -
J: TRBJ1-6
length: 15
V: TRBV6-5
size: few

DNA: TGTGCCAGCAGTCCACAGGGATACGAGCAGTACTTC
CDR3: CASSPQGYEQYF
D: -
J: TRBJ2-7
length: 12
V: TRBV6-5
size: -

DNA: TGTGCCAGCAGCTTGGGTCCTTCCCGGGCAACTAATGAAAAACTGTTTTTT
CDR3: CASSLGPSRATNEKLFF
D: -
J: TRBJ1-4
length: 17
V: TRBV7-2
size: -

DNA: TGTGCCACCAGCAGTCCTACGACCTCTCCTGGGGCCAACGTCCTGACTTTC
CDR3: CATSSPTTSPGANVLTF
D: -
J: TRBJ2-6
length: 17
V: TRBV15
size: -

DNA: TGTGCCAGCTGGGACTATGGCTACACCTTC
CDR3: CASWDYGYTF
D: -
J: TRBJ1-2
length: 10
V: TRBV7-9
size: few

DNA: TGTGCCAGCAGCTTATCCCCAAGGGATACGCAGTATTTT
CDR3: CASSLSPRDTQYF
D: -
J: TRBJ2-3
length: 13
V: TRBV7-2
size: -

DNA: TGTGCCAGCAGCCAAGTCGAGCGACTAAACCAGCCCCAGCATTTT
CDR3: CASSQVERLNQPQHF
D: -
J: TRBJ1-5
length: 15
V: TRBV28
size: -

DNA: TGCGCCAGCAGCTTAACCGGGACAGCTAACTATGGCTACACCTTC
CDR3: CASSLTGTANYGYTF
D: TRBD1
J: TRBJ1-2
length: 15
V: TRBV5-1
size: -

DNA: TGTGCCAGCAGTTACATACAGTATGCAACTAATGAAAAACTGTTTTTT
CDR3: CASSYIQYATNEKLFF
D: -
J: TRBJ1-4
length: 16
V: TRBV5-6
size: -

DNA: TGTGCCAGCAGTGAAGAGGGTTGGGCAGTCCCGAACACTGAAGCTTTCTTT
CDR3: CASSEEGWAVPNTEAFF
D: -
J: TRBJ1-1
length: 17
V: TRBV6-1
size: -

DNA: TGTGCCAGCAGCTTGGGGACAGATTTGAACACTGAAGCTTTCTTT
CDR3: CASSLGTDLNTEAFF
D: TRBD1
J: TRBJ1-1
length: 15
V: TRBV7-6
size: -

DNA: TGCAGCGGGGCCGGGGTCCCGCCTGAAGCTTTCTTT
CDR3: CSGAGVPPEAFF
D: -
J: TRBJ1-1
length: 12
V: TRBV29-1
size: -

DNA: TGTGCCTGCACAAGGGCACCCTTAAATGGCTACACCTTC
CDR3: CACTRAPLNGYTF
D: -
J: TRBJ1-2
length: 13
V: TRBV6-6
size: -

DNA: TGTGCCAGCAGCTTAGAAGGCAGTCTAAGAAGCTCCTACGAGCAGTACTTC
CDR3: CASSLEGSLRSSYEQYF
D: -
J: TRBJ2-7
length: 17
V: TRBV11-2
size: -

DNA: TGCGCCAGCTCTTCCCCAGGGTGGGGGAATTCACCCCTCCACTTT
CDR3: CASSSPGWGNSPLHF
D: -
J: TRBJ1-6
length: 15
V: TRBV10-2
size: -

DNA: TGCAGCGTTACAGGAGGGTCTGAAAAACTGTTTTTT
CDR3: CSVTGGSEKLFF
D: -
J: TRBJ1-4
length: 12
V: TRBV29-1
size: -

DNA: TGCAGCGTTGAGGGTCCAGGCGTCGTTAATGAAGCTTTCTTT
CDR3: CSVEGPGVVNEAFF
D: -
J: TRBJ1-1
length: 14
V: TRBV29-1
size: -

DNA: TGCGCCAGCAGCCAAGATTTGAGGGCTGGCTACACCTTC
CDR3: CASSQDLRAGYTF
D: -
J: TRBJ1-2
length: 13
V: TRBV4-1
size: -

DNA: TGCGCCAGCAGCTTGGGGGGTTACGGTGAAAAACTGTTTTTT
CDR3: CASSLGGYGEKLFF
D: -
J: TRBJ1-4
length: 14
V: TRBV5-1
size: -

DNA: TGTGCCAGCAGCTTAGTTGGGGGGTCGGGCGAGCAGTACTTC
CDR3: CASSLVGGSGEQYF
D: -
J: TRBJ2-7
length: 14
V: TRBV7-9
size: -

DNA: TGTGCCACCGAGGGTTTCGCTGGCACAGATACGCAGTATTTT
CDR3: CATEGFAGTDTQYF
D: -
J: TRBJ2-3
length: 14
V: TRBV15
size: -

DNA: TGTGCCAGCAGCTTAGTCGAGACCATAATCTATGGCTACACCTTC
CDR3: CASSLVETIIYGYTF
D: -
J: TRBJ1-2
length: 15
V: TRBV7-9
size: -

DNA: TGTGCCAGCAGGTACGGCAGTTACGAGCAGTACTTC
CDR3: CASRYGSYEQYF
D: -
J: TRBJ2-7
length: 12
V: TRBV5-6
size: -

DNA: TGCGCCAGCAGCTTGACGGGCTTGAACACTGAAGCTTTCTTT
CDR3: CASSLTGLNTEAFF
D: -
J: TRBJ1-1
length: 14
V: TRBV5-1
size: -